Listed here are 28 T cell receptor beta chains from one sample, sequenced in a study of T cell responses to AZD1222 COVID-19 vaccine. Clones were read by immunoSEQ multiplex PCR, and TCRdb kept only the in-frame ones, dropping some. Of roughly 110,000 clones listed, about 90% are singletons. The starting material was peripheral blood, obtained 28 days after the second AZD1222 dose. The receptors here all came from an adult who received the AZD1222 COVID-19 vaccine.

V is TRBV4-1 and J is TRBJ1-2, with TRBD1 identical over 8 bases. Germline CDR1 is MGHRA and CDR2 is YSYEKL. V lost 3 bases and J lost 3; bases outside the gene matches: 6. This CDR3 is built from 15 residues. CDR3: CASSHPGGEDYGYTF. CDR3 in DNA: TGCGCCAGCAGCCATCCAGGGGGCGAGGACTATGGCTACACCTTC.

The chain employs TRBV2 and TRBJ1-1; D might be TRBD1 (5 bases). The CDR3 sequence is 14 residues long. V lost 7 bases and J 1 base, leaving 13 bases between the germline ends. From germline, CDR1 is SNHLY and CDR2 FYNNEI. The CDR3 loop is CASTRGAQNTEAFF. The CDR3 region has the DNA TGTGCCAGCACCCGAGGGGCGCAGAACACTGAAGCTTTCTTT.

This chain joins TRBV27 and TRBJ2-7, with 10 bases that match TRBD2. Germline V gene sequence: CDR1 MNHEY, CDR2 SMNVEV (reference sequence). This CDR3 is built from 15 residues. V lost 5 bases to trimming and J lost 1 base; unmatched junction nucleotides: 5. CDR3 sequence: CASSRLAGSSYEQYF. The DNA of the CDR3 is TGTGCCAGCAGTCGACTAGCGGGTAGTTCCTACGAGCAGTACTTC.

The chain joins TRBV2 to TRBJ1-4; 7 bases agree with TRBD1. J was trimmed by 8 bases and V by 7 bases; bases with no gene match: 10. The length of the CDR3 is 14 residues. CDR1 is SNHLY, CDR2 FYNNEI, per germline. The CDR3: CASTPPGGEEKLFF. The CDR3 DNA reads as TGTGCCAGCACCCCGCCAGGGGGGGAGGAAAAACTGTTTTTT.

The chain has TRBV3-1 (or the pseudogene TRBV3-2) and TRBJ1-4; 7 bases fit TRBD1. Trimming removed 0 bases from V and 7 bases from J; junction bases left unmatched: 14. CDR1 LGHDT and CDR2 YNNKEL come from the germline V gene (reference sequence). The length of the CDR3 is 18 residues. The CDR3 here is CASSQEDREGVGGEKLFF. In DNA, the CDR3 is TGTGCCAGCAGCCAAGAAGACAGGGAGGGGGTCGGTGGTGAAAAACTGTTTTTT.

V gene TRBV6-5 combines with J gene TRBJ1-2, with 9 positions matching TRBD1. Germline CDR1 MNHEY, CDR2 SVGAGI. The V segment lost 7 bases and the J segment 5 bases; nucleotides outside the gene matches: 11. The CDR3 covers 15 residues. CDR3 DNA: TGTGCCAGCACCCCAACAGGGGGCGATTGGTATGGCTACACCTTC. It encodes CASTPTGGDWYGYTF.

V is TRBV4-2 and J is TRBJ2-1, with TRBD2 matching 8 bases. This CDR3 comprises 18 residues. The trim removed 4 bases at V and 3 bases at J, leaving 14 bases unmatched. The germline V gene has CDR1 LGHNA and CDR2 YNFKEQ. The CDR3 DNA sequence: TGTGCCAGCAGCCCAAGTACGATTGCCGGGGGGGGCTACAATGAGCAGTTCTTC. This sequence encodes CASSPSTIAGGGYNEQFF.

Only a few counts were recorded for this clone. The CDR3 here is CASSIYEKLFF. The CDR3 nucleotides read TGTGCCAGTAGTATATATGAAAAACTGTTTTTT. The chain combines TRBV19 with TRBJ1-4, with D unclear. This CDR3 comprises 11 residues. Between the trimmed V and J ends, which lost 2 bases and 6 bases, there was a span of 1 base. The V gene's germline CDR1 is LNHDA and CDR2 SQIVND (reference sequence). Filled out from reference TRBV19 and TRBJ1-4, the complete variable domain reads DGGITQSPKYLFRKEGQNVTLSCEQNLNHDAMYWYRQDPGQGLRLIYYSQIVNDFQKGDIAEGYSVSREKKESFPLTVTSAQKNPTAFYLCASSIYEKLFFGSGTQLSVL.

The V and J genes are TRBV18 and TRBJ1-3, with TRBD1 identical over 7 bases. CDR3 length equals 17 residues. Looked up from germline, CDR1 is KGHSH and CDR2 is LQKENI. V gave up 3 bases and J gave up 4 bases; unmatched junction bases: 12. DNA of the CDR3: TGTGCCAGCTCACCGCCCCGAGGGGGCGCGGTAGGAAACACCATATATTTT. Protein: CASSPPRGGAVGNTIYF.

The rearrangement joins TRBV3-1 (or the pseudogene TRBV3-2) to TRBJ1-4, with a weak D call TRBD1 (5 bases). V gave up 0 bases and J gave up 12 bases, with 11 bases separating them. This CDR3 is 13 amino acids long. Germline V gives CDR1 LGHDT, CDR2 YNNKEL (reference sequence). The CDR3 loop reads CASSQEAGGELFF. CDR3 bases: TGTGCCAGCAGCCAAGAGGCCGGGGGGGAACTGTTTTTT.

V usage is TRBV7-3 and J usage is TRBJ1-1, with D unclear. This CDR3 has 13 amino acids. Trimming cost V 3 bases and J 5 bases, with 10 bases left between them. Looked up from germline, CDR1 is SGHTA and CDR2 is FQGTGA. The CDR3 loop is CASSLDGGTEAFF. The CDR3 DNA follows: TGTGCCAGCAGCTTGGACGGTGGGACTGAAGCTTTCTTT.

The V gene is TRBV16, the J gene TRBJ1-1; tentative D call: TRBD1 (5 bases). Germline assignment: CDR1 KGHSY and CDR2 FQNENV. The V and J ends lost 0 bases and 2 bases respectively, with 7 bases between them. The CDR3 spans 14 residues. CDR3 DNA sequence: TGTGCCAGCAGCCAATCGGGGGGAAACACTGAAGCTTTCTTT. Its protein is CASSQSGGNTEAFF.

The chain employs TRBV4-3 and TRBJ1-2; D is ambiguous. Germline CDR1 is LGHNA and CDR2 is YSLEER. V dropped 0 bases and J dropped 6 bases, with 5 bases sitting between them. The CDR3 loop spans 12 amino acids. The CDR3 protein is CASSQDLDGYTF. The CDR3 nucleotides are TGCGCCAGCAGCCAAGACCTGGATGGCTACACCTTC.

The chain couples TRBV6-2 or TRBV6-3 to TRBJ1-1; no definite D call. Germline-derived CDR1 and CDR2 are MNHEY and SVGEGT. The length of the CDR3 is 11 residues. The V end was cut by 8 bases, the J end by 11 bases, with 15 bases between. The CDR3 spells CASRLGGSAFF. In nucleotides, the CDR3 is TGTGCCAGCCGCCTTGGTGGTTCGGCTTTCTTT.

The rearrangement links TRBV4-1 to TRBJ1-3; 7 bases agree with TRBD1. The CDR3 spans 17 residues. The germline V gene has CDR1 MGHRA and CDR2 YSYEKL. V lost 6 bases and J lost 0; bases outside the gene matches: 11. CDR3 DNA: TGCGCCAGCAGTCAGCCGGGACAGCGGCTCTCTGGAAACACCATATATTTT. Residues: CASSQPGQRLSGNTIYF.

J is TRBJ1-6 and V is TRBV3-1 (or the pseudogene TRBV3-2); the D gene is possibly TRBD1 (6 bases). V shed 5 bases and J shed 5 bases, with 10 bases lying between them. Germline CDR1 and CDR2: LGHDT and YNNKEL (reference sequence). The CDR3 is made up of 14 amino acids. DNA for the CDR3: TGTGCCAGCAGCGGACAGAACCATAATTCACCCCTCCACTTT. Translated: CASSGQNHNSPLHF.

This chain links TRBV15 with TRBJ2-3; D is unresolved. The CDR3 consists of 15 residues. V shed 1 base and J shed 2 bases, with 10 bases lying between them. Germline V CDR1 and CDR2: LNHNV, YYDKDF (reference sequence). As DNA, the CDR3 is TGTGCCACCAGCAGAGGGTCAGAACCCACAGATACGCAGTATTTT. This gives the protein CATSRGSEPTDTQYF.

This clone was found a few times. This clone may be a read error of a much larger clone one base away. This chain connects TRBV4-2 to TRBJ1-1; possibly TRBD1 for D (5 bases). The ends were cut back, 0 bases at V and 0 bases at J, with 5 bases in the middle. CDR3 size: 14 residues. The V gene's germline CDR1 is LGHNA and CDR2 YNFKEQ. CDR3 nucleotide sequence: TGTGCCAGCAGCCAAGACAGGGTGAACACTGAAGCTTTCTTT. Translation: CASSQDRVNTEAFF.

This sequence joins TRBV6-5 and TRBJ2-5, with no clear D. The ends were cut back, 2 bases at V and 1 base at J, with 11 bases in the middle. Germline V gives CDR1 MNHEY, CDR2 SVGAGI. The CDR3 covers 15 residues. CDR3 coding DNA: TGTGCCAGCAGTTACGGGTCCAGTCTCCAAGAGACCCAGTACTTC. This gives the protein CASSYGSSLQETQYF.

The chain carries TRBV5-5 and TRBJ1-6, with D unclear. The CDR3 is 11 amino acids. Looked up from germline, CDR1 is SGHKS and CDR2 is YYEKEE (reference sequence). The ends were cut back, 4 bases at V and 15 bases at J, with 11 bases in the middle. CDR3 sequence (DNA): TGTGCCAGCAGCCTTCCGGGAAACCTCCACTTT. Its protein product is CASSLPGNLHF.

This chain uses TRBV5-1 with TRBJ2-3; D remains ambiguous. The CDR3 extends over 15 amino acids. V gave up 1 base and J gave up 0 bases, with 9 bases separating them. CDR1 SGHRS and CDR2 YFSETQ come from the germline V gene. The CDR3 DNA is TGCGCCAGCAGCTTGAATTCGGCTAGCACAGATACGCAGTATTTT. It specifies CASSLNSASTDTQYF. The whole variable domain, remainder taken from reference TRBV5-1 and TRBJ2-3, is KAGVTQTPRYLIKTRGQQVTLSCSPISGHRSVSWYQQTPGQGLQFLFEYFSETQRNKGNFPGRFSGRQFSNSRSEMNVSTLELGDSALYLCASSLNSASTDTQYFGPGTRLTVL.

This clone was seen just once. The V and J genes are TRBV6-2 or TRBV6-3 and TRBJ2-1; 13 positions agree with TRBD2. V gave up 6 bases and J gave up 2 bases; unmatched junction bases: 10. CDR1 MNHEY and CDR2 SVGEGT come from the germline V gene. This CDR3 has 18 amino acids. Here the CDR3 reads CASSSGLAGVYPYNEQFF. CDR3 nucleotide sequence: TGTGCCAGCAGCTCTGGACTAGCGGGAGTTTACCCCTACAATGAGCAGTTCTTC.

The chain recombines TRBV19 with TRBJ1-6, with D perhaps TRBD1 (6 bases). Germline V CDR1 and CDR2: LNHDA, SQIVND (reference sequence). V lost 3 bases and J 14 bases, leaving 14 bases between the germline ends. The CDR3 runs to 13 residues. The CDR3 coding sequence is TGTGCCAGTAGTATGATAACCGGGGGCACCCTCCACTTT. Translated: CASSMITGGTLHF.

This sequence joins TRBV19 and TRBJ2-1; TRBD2 matches 10 bases. Germline CDR1 LNHDA, CDR2 SQIVND (reference sequence). The length of the CDR3 is 18 residues. Trimming cost V 7 bases and J 5 bases; bases outside gene matches: 17. In DNA, the CDR3 is TGTGCCAGTACGGGGGCTGGTATTAGGCTAGCGGGAGACAATGAGCAGTTCTTC. This sequence encodes CASTGAGIRLAGDNEQFF.

In nucleotides, the CDR3 is TGTGCCAGCAGCACCGGGACAGGGACGTCGAATGAGCAGTTCTTC. Protein product: CASSTGTGTSNEQFF. The chain joins TRBV7-9 to TRBJ2-1; 9 bases line up with TRBD1. This CDR3 has 15 amino acids. J was trimmed by 7 bases and V by 5 bases; bases with no gene match: 9. Germline values: CDR1 SEHNR, CDR2 FQNEAQ (reference sequence).

The chain carries TRBV6-2 or TRBV6-3 and TRBJ2-5; TRBD2 matches 11 bases. The CDR3 has 15 amino acids. Germline CDR1 and CDR2: MNHEY and SVGEGT. Trimming at V came to 4 bases and at J to 4 bases, leaving 5 bases not matched to a gene. The CDR3 sequence: CASSLLAGVSETQYF. In nucleotides, the CDR3 is TGTGCCAGCAGTTTACTAGCGGGAGTTTCAGAGACCCAGTACTTC.

The gene calls are TRBV5-1 and TRBJ2-5, with a weak D call TRBD1 (5 bases). With 2 bases removed from V and 4 bases from J, the gap between germline ends came to 9 bases. The CDR3 length is 13 residues. From germline, CDR1 is SGHRS and CDR2 YFSETQ. The CDR3 DNA follows: TGCGCCAGCAGCTTCGGAAGGGGAGAGACCCAGTACTTC. It yields the protein CASSFGRGETQYF. Using reference TRBV5-1 and TRBJ2-5 for the parts outside the CDR3, the full variable domain is KAGVTQTPRYLIKTRGQQVTLSCSPISGHRSVSWYQQTPGQGLQFLFEYFSETQRNKGNFPGRFSGRQFSNSRSEMNVSTLELGDSALYLCASSFGRGETQYFGPGTRLLVL.

This clone was seen once. The chain recombines TRBV7-2 with TRBJ1-1, with TRBD1 matching 8 bases. This CDR3 is 14 amino acids long. Trimming cost V 6 bases and J 4 bases; bases outside gene matches: 7. CDR1 is SGHTA, CDR2 FQGNSA, per germline. CDR3 amino acids: CASSSQGDGTEAFF. The DNA for the CDR3 is TGTGCCAGCAGTTCACAGGGGGACGGCACTGAAGCTTTCTTT.